A single sample gave rise to the 8 T cell receptor beta chains below, sequenced in a study of CD8 T cells in ankylosing spondylitis. TCRdb re-called the 5' RACE reads with MiXCR, one entry per CDR3 protein. The data show about 25,000 distinct CDR3 sequences, with less than 3% seen just once and approximately 8.1% held by the top ten. Sequenced: blood, either unsorted or a sorted T cell fraction (not recorded which). Every receptor here comes from a female donor with ankylosing spondylitis or in good health (not recorded which).

This clonotype was detected many times. V usage is TRBV9 and J usage is TRBJ2-1, with a weak D call TRBD1 (6 bases). This CDR3 has 16 amino acids. Trimming removed 0 bases from V and 1 base from J, with 11 bases in between. Germline CDR1 and CDR2: SGDLS and YYNGEE. This chain's CDR3 is CASSVVTGQSYNEQFF. CDR3 sequence (DNA): TGTGCCAGCAGCGTAGTTACAGGACAGTCCTACAATGAGCAGTTCTTC.

Comments on this clonotype: This sequence may be a read error, since a much larger clone differs from it by one base. The chain has TRBV9 and TRBJ2-6; 7 bases fit TRBD1. Germline values: CDR1 SGDLS, CDR2 YYNGEE. The CDR3 contains 15 residues. The CDR3 loop reads CASSADRVPADVLTF. The CDR3, as DNA: TGTGCCAGCAGTGCTGACAGGGTTCCGGCCGACGTCCTGACTTTC.

This clonotype was seen at least ten times. The V gene is TRBV9, the J gene TRBJ2-1; D is possibly TRBD2 (6 bases). Germline loops: CDR1 SGDLS, CDR2 YYNGEE. Trimming stripped 0 bases from V and 9 bases from J, with 7 bases between. The CDR3 runs 12 residues. CDR3 DNA sequence: TGTGCCAGCAGCGTAGGGGGAGGTGAGCAGTTCTTC. Translation: CASSVGGGEQFF.

This clonotype was seen ten or more times. The genes are TRBV9 and TRBJ2-3; 9 bases align to TRBD1. V was clipped by 3 bases and J by 6 bases; unmatched bases: 2. From germline, CDR1 is SGDLS and CDR2 YYNGEE. CDR3 length equals 13 residues. The CDR3 is CASSGTGADTQYF. Written as DNA, the CDR3 is TGTGCCAGCAGCGGGACAGGGGCTGATACGCAGTATTTT.

This clonotype came up a few times. V and J are TRBV9 and TRBJ1-1; unclear D gene. The germline CDR1 and CDR2 sequences are SGDLS and YYNGEE. Trimming removed 4 bases at V and 2 bases at J, with 24 bases between. The CDR3 is 18 amino acids. The CDR3 is CASSPRWALTYSNTEAFF. Written as DNA, the CDR3 is TGTGCCAGCAGCCCTAGATGGGCCCTGACGTATAGTAACACTGAAGCTTTCTTT.

This clonotype was observed many times. The chain employs TRBV9 and TRBJ2-2; TRBD2 aligns across 10 bases. This CDR3 contains 21 residues. V dropped 4 bases and J dropped 2; count of bases not matched to a gene: 20. Per the germline V gene, CDR1 is SGDLS and CDR2 is YYNGEE. The CDR3 region is CASSTPGFLVAGGTNTGELFF. The CDR3 DNA is TGTGCCAGCAGCACCCCAGGGTTTTTAGTAGCGGGAGGAACAAACACCGGGGAGCTGTTTTTT.

This clonotype was picked up many times. This CDR3 reads CASSVVVGASEQFF. CDR3 nucleotides: TGTGCCAGCAGCGTAGTAGTCGGGGCGAGTGAGCAGTTCTTC. V usage is TRBV9 and J usage is TRBJ2-1; the D gene could be TRBD1 or TRBD2 (5 bases each). The CDR3 runs to 14 residues. Germline CDR1 reads SGDLS; CDR2 reads YYNGEE. The V gene lost 0 bases and the J gene lost 9 bases, with 13 bases spanning the gap.

This clonotype was seen many times. The CDR3 DNA reads as TGTGCCAGCAGCGACAGGGGGTCTAGCACAGATACGCAGTATTTT. It translates to CASSDRGSSTDTQYF. The chain recombines TRBV9 with TRBJ2-3, with 8 bases aligning to TRBD1. With V trimmed by 3 bases and J by 0 bases, 3 bases remained unmatched. The CDR3 is 15 residues long. Germline CDR1 SGDLS, CDR2 YYNGEE.